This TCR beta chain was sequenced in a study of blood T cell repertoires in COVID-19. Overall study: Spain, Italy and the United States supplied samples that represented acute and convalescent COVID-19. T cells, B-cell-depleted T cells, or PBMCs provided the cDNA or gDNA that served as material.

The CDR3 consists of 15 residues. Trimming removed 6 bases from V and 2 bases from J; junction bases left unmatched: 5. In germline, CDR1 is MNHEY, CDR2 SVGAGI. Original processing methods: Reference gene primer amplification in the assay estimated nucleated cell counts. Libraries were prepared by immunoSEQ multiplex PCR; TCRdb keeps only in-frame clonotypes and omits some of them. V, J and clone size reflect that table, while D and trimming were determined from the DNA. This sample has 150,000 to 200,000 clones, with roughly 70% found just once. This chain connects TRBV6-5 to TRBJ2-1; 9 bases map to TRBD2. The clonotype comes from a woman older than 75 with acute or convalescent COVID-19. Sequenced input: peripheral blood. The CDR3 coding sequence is TGTGCCAGCAGGCGCCTAGCGGGACCCTACAATGAGCAGTTCTTC. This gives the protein CASRRLAGPYNEQFF.